Shown below are 27 T cell receptor beta chains from a single sample sequenced in a study of control samples from healthy donors and cancer patients. Repertoires were generated with immunoSEQ multiplex PCR, while TCRdb's copy carries only in-frame clones and drops some. Counted here are some 130,000 clones, 80% to 95% occurring once; the ten biggest clones make up 5.5%. Material: blood. The source of these receptors is a man aged 18 to 29 in good health.

The chain uses TRBV27 and TRBJ2-7, with TRBD2 matching over 7 bases. V gave up 6 bases and J gave up 7 bases; unmatched junction bases: 12. CDR1 is MNHEY, CDR2 SMNVEV, per germline (reference sequence). This CDR3 contains 14 residues. In DNA, the CDR3 is TGTGCCAGCAGGGAACTGAGCGGGGCAAGGGAGCAGTACTTC. Its protein product is CASRELSGAREQYF.

The V gene is TRBV7-2, the J gene TRBJ2-5, with D hard to call. Trimming took 5 bases from V and 5 from J, leaving 9 bases between them. The germline V gene has CDR1 SGHTA and CDR2 FQGNSA. The CDR3 has 12 amino acids. In DNA form, the CDR3 reads TGTGCCAGCAGCCTTGCGCGGGAGACCCAGTACTTC. It yields the protein CASSLARETQYF.

This clone has a single count. It differs at one base from a far larger clone, so likely a read error. The chain links TRBV27 to TRBJ2-2; D is perhaps TRBD2 (5 bases). Trimming removed 2 bases at V and 4 bases at J, with 5 bases between. The CDR3 loop spans 13 amino acids. The germline gives CDR1 MNHEY, CDR2 SMNVEV (reference sequence). The CDR3 nucleotides are TGTGCCAGCAGTTTAAGCGGCACCGGGGAGCTGTTTTTT. Amino acids: CASSLSGTGELFF.

The CDR3: CASSLGGGYQETQYF. CDR3 nucleotide sequence: TGTGCCAGCAGCCTCGGGGGGGGGTACCAAGAGACCCAGTACTTC. This chain joins TRBV7-7 and TRBJ2-5; 8 bases line up with TRBD2. The CDR3 is made up of 15 amino acids. V lost 5 bases to trimming and J lost 0 bases; unmatched junction nucleotides: 5. Germline CDR1 is SSHAT and CDR2 is FNYEAQ (reference sequence).

J is TRBJ2-3 and V is TRBV9; 7 bases match TRBD2. CDR3 length: 15 residues. The trim removed 3 bases at V and 5 bases at J, leaving 9 bases unmatched. CDR1 SGDLS and CDR2 YYNGEE come from the germline V gene. The CDR3 is CASSASRPGGDTQYF. In DNA, the CDR3 is TGTGCCAGCAGCGCCTCTCGACCGGGGGGAGATACGCAGTATTTT.

The chain joins TRBV9 to TRBJ2-2; 8 nucleotides agree with TRBD2. Germline assignment: CDR1 SGDLS and CDR2 YYNGEE. The V and J ends lost 4 bases and 7 bases, in that order; junction bases with no gene match: 12. This CDR3 has 16 residues. CDR3 sequence reads: CASSPRGLAGGGELFF. The DNA of the CDR3 is TGTGCCAGCAGCCCTAGAGGGCTAGCGGGTGGCGGGGAGCTGTTTTTT.

This chain joins TRBV30 and TRBJ2-7; a possible D gene is TRBD1 (5 bases). Germline assignment: CDR1 GTSNPN and CDR2 SVGIG (reference sequence). V lost 0 bases to trimming and J lost 2 bases, with 8 bases between them. This CDR3 region has 13 residues. CDR3 nucleotides: TGTGCCTGGAGTGTTGGCAGGGCCTACGAGCAGTACTTC. This translates into CAWSVGRAYEQYF.

This chain uses TRBV3-1 (or the pseudogene TRBV3-2) with TRBJ2-2; 9 bases match TRBD2. The CDR3 consists of 14 residues. The J segment lost 4 bases and the V segment lost 10 bases, leaving 7 bases of the junction unmatched. Germline CDR1 reads LGHDT; CDR2 reads YNNKEL (reference sequence). CDR3 sequence: CATGLALFTGELFF. CDR3 DNA sequence: TGTGCCACAGGACTAGCGCTTTTCACCGGGGAGCTGTTTTTT.

The chain uses TRBV6-6 and TRBJ2-5; D possibly corresponds to TRBD2 (6 bases). This CDR3 has 13 amino acids. With 7 bases removed from V and 7 bases from J, the gap between germline ends came to 16 bases. The germline gives CDR1 MNHNY, CDR2 SVGAGI (reference sequence). CDR3 sequence: CASNQAGKATQYF. The CDR3 DNA reads TGTGCCAGCAACCAAGCGGGCAAAGCGACCCAGTACTTC.

The rearrangement uses TRBV6-5 and TRBJ2-1; unclear D gene. From germline, CDR1 is MNHEY and CDR2 SVGAGI. The CDR3 extends over 10 amino acids. Between the trimmed V and J ends, which lost 2 bases and 15 bases, there was a span of 8 bases. DNA for the CDR3: TGTGCCAGCAGTTACGGGCTTAGGTTCTTC. Its translation is CASSYGLRFF.

V and J are TRBV30 and TRBJ2-7; 9 bases match TRBD2. The CDR3 loop spans 17 amino acids. The V gene's germline CDR1 is GTSNPN and CDR2 SVGIG (reference sequence). V shed 0 bases, J shed 2 bases, and the junction held 11 bases outside the gene matches. The CDR3 region has the DNA TGTGCCTGGAGTGTAGCGGTAGCGGGGGCCAAAACCTACGAGCAGTACTTC. It specifies CAWSVAVAGAKTYEQYF.

Points on this clone: The junction and the germline gene differ at one end; a read error may be behind it. The chain couples TRBV11-2 to TRBJ2-5; 11 positions agree with TRBD2. The germline V gene encodes CDR1 SGHAT and CDR2 FQNNGV. This CDR3 contains 15 residues. The CDR3 DNA reads TGTGCCGGCAGCTTATTGTCTAGCGGGGGGAGTGCCCAGTACTTC. Translated, it gives CAGSLLSSGGSAQYF.

The CDR3, as DNA: TGTGCCAGCAGCTCAGACCCCCTGACGATCTCTGGGGCCAACGTCCTGACTTTC. Translation: CASSSDPLTISGANVLTF. The gene calls are TRBV5-6 and TRBJ2-6, with D hard to call. Germline V gene data show CDR1 as SGHDT and CDR2 as YYEEEE. The CDR3 contains 18 residues. Trimming cost V 3 bases and J 0 bases, with 16 bases left between them.

Many counts were recorded for this clone. The chain uses TRBV27 and TRBJ2-2; 7 bases are shared with TRBD1. The germline CDR1 and CDR2 sequences are MNHEY and SMNVEV (reference sequence). Trimming took 4 bases from V and 1 from J; bases not matched to a gene: 18. The CDR3 sequence is 20 residues long. The CDR3 spells CASSSTNRGPLNLNTGELFF. CDR3 nucleotides: TGTGCCAGCAGTTCCACCAACAGGGGTCCCCTTAATTTGAACACCGGGGAGCTGTTTTTT.

The chain uses TRBV30 and TRBJ1-2; a weak D match, TRBD1 (6 bases). V was trimmed by 2 bases and J by 3 bases, leaving 16 bases between them. The CDR3 length is 15 residues. CDR1 is GTSNPN, CDR2 SVGIG, per germline (reference sequence). The CDR3 region is CAWSWDTLQYYGYTF. CDR3 DNA sequence: TGTGCCTGGAGTTGGGACACCCTACAGTACTATGGCTACACCTTC.

The genes are TRBV6-1 and TRBJ2-5, with D unresolved. The CDR3 has 14 residues. Germline CDR1 reads MNHNS; CDR2 reads SASEGT. V was pared by 2 bases and J by 2 bases, with 9 bases between. CDR3 DNA sequence: TGTGCCAGCAGTGAACGTACACTGCAAGAGACCCAGTACTTC. Translated: CASSERTLQETQYF.

The CDR3 loop is CASSERGASSYEQYF. CDR3 in DNA: TGTGCCAGCAGCGAAAGAGGGGCGTCCTCCTACGAGCAGTACTTC. The chain carries TRBV13 and TRBJ2-7; D tentatively reads TRBD1 or TRBD2 (5 bases each). Germline lookup yields CDR1 PRHDT and CDR2 FYEKMQ (reference sequence). Trimming cost V 5 bases and J 0 bases, with 14 bases left between them. The CDR3 is 15 residues long.

This chain connects TRBV6-6 to TRBJ1-2; the match to TRBD1 covers 9 bases. V was clipped by 0 bases and J by 3 bases; unmatched bases: 5. CDR1 and CDR2 (germline): MNHNY, SVGAGI (reference sequence). This CDR3 is built from 16 residues. The CDR3 DNA reads as TGTGCCAGCAGTTACTCGAAAACAGGGGGCTACTATGGCTACACCTTC. Amino acid sequence: CASSYSKTGGYYGYTF.

The rearrangement uses TRBV9 and TRBJ2-3; no firm D call. The CDR3 is made up of 14 amino acids. The germline V gene encodes CDR1 SGDLS and CDR2 YYNGEE. V was trimmed by 0 bases and J by 2 bases, leaving 7 bases between them. CDR3 sequence: CASSVDSYTDTQYF. The CDR3 region has the DNA TGTGCCAGCAGCGTAGATAGTTACACAGATACGCAGTATTTT.

This chain uses TRBV12-2 with TRBJ2-2; TRBD1 is the table's D call, not checked against the DNA. TRBV12-2 is tagged as a pseudogene. This CDR3 contains 15 residues. The CDR3 DNA sequence: TGTGCAAGTCGCTCCGCGACAGGCGTGAATGACGAGCTGTTTTTT. Encoded protein: CASRSATGVNDELFF.

This chain joins TRBV6-2 or TRBV6-3 and TRBJ2-2; 9 bases fit TRBD2. From germline, CDR1 is MNHEY and CDR2 SVGEGT. CDR3 size: 14 residues. Losses at the gene ends were 5 bases for V and 4 bases for J; bases not matched to a gene: 2. The CDR3 here is CASSLAGPTGELFF. The CDR3 nucleotides read TGTGCCAGCAGTCTAGCGGGGCCCACCGGGGAGCTGTTTTTT.

The chain uses TRBV5-1 and TRBJ1-4; perhaps TRBD1 as D (5 bases). In germline, CDR1 is SGHRS, CDR2 YFSETQ. The CDR3 runs to 12 residues. Trimming removed 0 bases at V and 11 bases at J, with 8 bases between. The CDR3 loop reads CASSLDGGKLFF. In DNA, the CDR3 is TGCGCCAGCAGCTTGGACGGGGGGAAACTGTTTTTT. Full variable domain (missing parts from reference TRBV5-1 and TRBJ1-4): KAGVTQTPRYLIKTRGQQVTLSCSPISGHRSVSWYQQTPGQGLQFLFEYFSETQRNKGNFPGRFSGRQFSNSRSEMNVSTLELGDSALYLCASSLDGGKLFFGSGTQLSVL.

This CDR3 is CASSPLTGSNQPQHF. The CDR3 DNA follows: TGTGCCAGCAGTCCGTTGACAGGAAGCAATCAGCCCCAGCATTTT. The chain links TRBV27 to TRBJ1-5; TRBD1 is a possible D gene (6 bases). V gave up 5 bases and J gave up 1 base, with 12 bases separating them. CDR3 size: 15 residues. CDR1 is MNHEY and CDR2 is SMNVEV in the germline V gene (reference sequence).

For the CDR3, the DNA is TGTGCTATCGGGGTTCTGACAGGGGGAAATCAGCCCCAGCATTTT. This sequence encodes CAIGVLTGGNQPQHF. V gene TRBV28 combines with J gene TRBJ1-5; TRBD1 matches 9 bases. Per germline, CDR1 MDHEN and CDR2 SYDVKM. The CDR3 totals 15 residues.

The chain employs TRBV9 and TRBJ1-4; D not resolved. V was pared by 8 bases and J by 5 bases, with 7 bases between. The CDR3 runs to 11 residues. The germline gives CDR1 SGDLS, CDR2 YYNGEE. CDR3 sequence reads: CASRRNEKLFF. Written as DNA, the CDR3 is TGTGCCAGTAGGAGAAATGAAAAACTGTTTTTT.

CDR3 DNA sequence: TGTGCCTGGGATTCGACAGGGGCAACTAATGAAAAACTGTTTTTT. Protein product: CAWDSTGATNEKLFF. The chain employs TRBV30 and TRBJ1-4; 8 bases are shared with TRBD1. V trimming: 5 bases; J trimming: 0 bases; junction bases outside the gene matches: 5. Germline-derived CDR1 and CDR2 are GTSNPN and SVGIG (reference sequence). The CDR3 totals 15 residues.

The chain employs TRBV6-6 and TRBJ1-1; D possibly corresponds to TRBD1 (6 bases). Trimming shortened V by 5 bases and J by 2 bases, and 21 bases separated the two germline ends. Germline CDR1 MNHNY, CDR2 SVGAGI (reference sequence). There are 17 residues in the CDR3. CDR3 DNA: TGTGCCAGCAGTCGGGACCCCGGGGGGGCGAGTAACACTGAAGCTTTCTTT. Translated, it gives CASSRDPGGASNTEAFF.